Listed below are T cell receptor beta chains from one sample, sequenced in a study of blood T cell repertoires in COVID-19. Assay used: immunoSEQ multiplex PCR; TCRdb lists only in-frame clones, some missing. The profile covers approximately 290,000 clones, with about 85% appearing a single time and 0.87% taken by the ten largest. The specimen was peripheral blood. The source is a human donor with COVID-19, enrolled during active disease. The donor label of this sample is uncertain. Each CDR3 is given with its conserved first and last residue. Fields, in order: D gene, clone size, CDR3 length, J gene, V gene, CDR3 protein, CDR3 DNA. D genes are given only for firm matches. Size tells how often a clone was seen (once, few, many) or the class of an expanded clone, and some rows leave it out.

TRBD1 . 13 TRBJ1-2 TRBV29-1 CSVTRDSYYGYTF TGCAGCGTGACCCGGGACAGCTACTATGGCTACACCTTC
. . 11 TRBJ1-1 TRBV29-1 CSVEGGQGAFF TGCAGCGTTGAAGGTGGACAAGGGGCTTTCTTT
TRBD1 . 17 TRBJ1-1 TRBV29-1 CSVLVDRGTFMNTEAFF TGCAGCGTACTCGTGGACAGGGGGACGTTCATGAACACTGAAGCTTTCTTT
. . 12 TRBJ1-2 TRBV2 CASRGINYGYTF TGTGCCAGCCGAGGGATTAACTATGGCTACACCTTC
. . 15 TRBJ2-1 TRBV29-1 CSVEERQRSYNEQFF TGCAGCGTTGAAGAAAGACAGCGATCCTACAATGAGCAGTTCTTC
. . 18 TRBJ1-1 TRBV19 CASSIGVGRLSRNTEAFF TGTGCCAGTAGTATAGGTGTGGGCAGGCTCTCGAGGAACACTGAAGCTTTCTTT
. . 13 TRBJ1-2 TRBV19 CASSRRANYGYTF TGTGCCAGTAGTAGGAGAGCTAACTATGGCTACACCTTC
TRBD1 . 17 TRBJ1-2 TRBV19 CASLSGTGQGLGYGYTF TGTGCCAGTCTATCTGGGACAGGGCAAGGGCTTGGCTATGGCTACACCTTC
. . 12 TRBJ2-3 TRBV6-5 CASMGAGDTQYF TGTGCCAGCATGGGGGCGGGAGATACGCAGTATTTT
TRBD2 few 16 TRBJ2-7 TRBV4-1 CASSQERRGSRYEQYF TGCGCCAGCAGCCAAGAAAGGCGCGGGAGCCGTTACGAGCAGTACTTC
. . 17 TRBJ2-3 TRBV7-3 CASSRETGTSSTDTQYF TGTGCCAGCAGTAGAGAGACCGGGACTTCGAGCACAGATACGCAGTATTTT
. . 14 TRBJ2-7 TRBV5-4 CASSLQDRTYEQYF TGTGCCAGCAGCTTGCAGGATAGGACCTACGAGCAGTACTTC
TRBD1 few 16 TRBJ1-2 TRBV9 CASSARTGTGRYGYTF TGTGCCAGCAGCGCTCGAACCGGGACAGGGAGGTATGGCTACACCTTC
. . 16 TRBJ2-1 TRBV6-2/TRBV6-3 CASSHYSGKGKNEQFF TGTGCCAGCAGTCACTATAGCGGAAAGGGGAAGAATGAGCAGTTCTTC
TRBD1 once 14 TRBJ1-3 TRBV28 CASMGQGYGNTIYF TGTGCCAGCATGGGACAGGGGTACGGAAACACCATATATTTT
TRBD2 . 17 TRBJ2-3 TRBV5-1 CASSFIKAGGGTDTQYF TGCGCCAGCAGCTTTATAAAAGCGGGAGGCGGCACAGATACGCAGTATTTT
. . 22 TRBJ2-5 TRBV7-3 CASSRYAKDLGPYWRSQETQYF TGTGCCAGCAGCCGCTACGCTAAGGACCTTGGTCCTTATTGGAGGTCCCAAGAGACCCAGTACTTC
. once 15 TRBJ1-4 TRBV19 CASSIWTATNEKLFF TGTGCCAGTAGTATTTGGACAGCAACTAATGAAAAACTGTTTTTT
. . 13 TRBJ2-5 TRBV10-3 CAISELQQETQYF TGTGCCATCAGTGAGCTACAGCAAGAGACCCAGTACTTC
. . 11 TRBJ2-1 TRBV7-9 CASKRGNEQFF TGTGCCAGTAAAAGGGGCAATGAGCAGTTCTTC
TRBD1 . 14 TRBJ2-7 TRBV6-6 CATSRVTGGGEQYF TGTGCCACCTCAAGGGTAACAGGGGGCGGGGAGCAGTACTTC
. . 16 TRBJ2-6 TRBV27 CASRFNFNSGANVLTF TGTGCCAGCAGGTTTAACTTTAACTCTGGGGCCAACGTCCTGACTTTC
TRBD1 . 13 TRBJ1-2 TRBV28 CASRVGQNYGYTF TGTGCCAGCAGGGTGGGACAGAACTATGGCTACACCTTC
TRBD1 . 15 TRBJ1-3 TRBV30 CAWSGSTGSGNTIYF TGTGCCTGGAGTGGCTCGACAGGGTCTGGAAACACCATATATTTT
TRBD2 . 20 TRBJ2-3 TRBV5-1 CASSREIAGSALTSTDTQYF TGCGCCAGCAGCCGAGAAATAGCGGGATCGGCCCTTACATCCACAGATACGCAGTATTTT
. . 15 TRBJ1-5 TRBV19 CASSGAGQGRQPQHF TGTGCCAGTAGTGGGGCAGGGCAGGGCAGACAGCCCCAGCATTTT
TRBD2 . 16 TRBJ2-2 TRBV3-1/TRBV3-2 CASSHISGSYTGELFF TGTGCCAGCAGCCATATTAGCGGGAGTTACACCGGGGAGCTGTTTTTT
TRBD2 . 15 TRBJ2-7 TRBV10-3 CATLLGAGVGNEQYF TGTGCCACCCTCTTAGGAGCGGGAGTGGGGAACGAGCAGTACTTC
. . 14 TRBJ1-2 TRBV30 CAWSVMGLDYGYTF TGTGCCTGGAGTGTAATGGGACTGGACTATGGCTACACCTTC
. . 14 TRBJ1-5 TRBV30 CAWSRGGLEQPQHF TGTGCCTGGAGTAGGGGGGGCTTAGAACAGCCCCAGCATTTT
TRBD1 . 17 TRBJ1-5 TRBV19 CASSKDRGDHSNQPQHF TGTGCCAGTAGTAAGGACAGGGGCGATCATAGCAATCAGCCCCAGCATTTT
. . 17 TRBJ1-3 TRBV5-1 CASSLGGGAFSGNTIYF TGCGCCAGCAGCTTGGGTGGAGGGGCGTTCTCTGGAAACACCATATATTTT
TRBD2 . 16 TRBJ2-7 TRBV25-1 CASSSLEASGTYEQYF TGTGCCAGCAGTTCCCTAGAGGCTAGCGGGACTTACGAGCAGTACTTC
TRBD1 . 16 TRBJ1-1 TRBV9 CASSVGWDRTNTEAFF TGTGCCAGCAGCGTAGGATGGGACAGGACGAACACTGAAGCTTTCTTT
. . 13 TRBJ1-4 TRBV18 CASLGGTGEKLFF TGTGCCAGTCTCGGCGGTACGGGTGAAAAACTGTTTTTT
. . 12 TRBJ1-2 TRBV5-8 CASSFVNYGYTF TGTGCCAGCAGCTTTGTAAACTATGGCTACACCTTC
. . 14 TRBJ2-7 TRBV4-3 CASSQDVPGYEQYF TGCGCCAGCAGCCAAGATGTTCCAGGATACGAGCAGTACTTC
TRBD2 . 17 TRBJ2-1 TRBV3-1/TRBV3-2 CASSPQLGREALNEQFF TGTGCCAGCAGCCCCCAATTGGGGCGGGAGGCCCTAAATGAGCAGTTCTTC
TRBD1 . 13 TRBJ1-2 TRBV29-1 CSVDWTGAYGYTF TGCAGCGTTGACTGGACAGGGGCATATGGCTACACCTTC
TRBD1 few 14 TRBJ2-7 TRBV18 CASSPSSDRDEQYF TGTGCCAGCTCACCATCAAGTGACAGGGACGAGCAGTACTTC
TRBD2 . 16 TRBJ2-1 TRBV7-2 CASSLVGTSANNEQFF TGTGCCAGCAGCTTAGTGGGGACTAGCGCCAACAATGAGCAGTTCTTC
. once 13 TRBJ2-3 TRBV10-1 CAIPGGSTDTQYF TGCGCCATCCCTGGCGGGAGCACAGATACGCAGTATTTT
. . 15 TRBJ1-6 TRBV11-2 CASSSSWTENSPLHF TGTGCCAGCAGCTCCTCCTGGACAGAAAATTCACCCCTCCACTTT
TRBD1 . 15 TRBJ2-1 TRBV10-3 CAINTGTGNYNEQFF TGTGCCATCAATACCGGGACAGGGAACTACAATGAGCAGTTCTTC
. . 11 TRBJ2-5 TRBV29-1 CSVQQKETQYF TGCAGCGTACAACAGAAAGAGACCCAGTACTTC
. . 16 TRBJ1-3 TRBV6-2/TRBV6-3 CASSRGPSGTGNTIYF TGTGCCAGCAGCCGAGGACCCTCCGGGACTGGAAACACCATATATTTT
TRBD1 . 15 TRBJ2-5 TRBV2 CASIKDRGFQETQYF TGTGCCAGCATCAAGGACAGGGGGTTTCAAGAGACCCAGTACTTC
. . 16 TRBJ2-7 TRBV18 CASSLEIRDTLGEQYF TGTGCCAGCTCACTAGAGATCCGGGACACCCTTGGGGAGCAGTACTTC
. . 14 TRBJ2-7 TRBV2 CASSVAYEGYEQYF TGTGCCAGCAGTGTGGCATACGAGGGATACGAGCAGTACTTC
TRBD2 . 15 TRBJ2-1 TRBV27 CASSLGTSSYNEQFF TGTGCCAGCAGCCTCGGGACTAGCTCCTACAATGAGCAGTTCTTC
TRBD1 . 14 TRBJ1-6 TRBV25-1 CASSEWDSSSPLHF TGTGCCAGCAGTGAATGGGACAGTAGTTCACCCCTCCACTTT
. . 15 TRBJ1-5 TRBV3-1/TRBV3-2 CASSQDLGEDQPQHF TGTGCCAGCAGCCAAGATCTCGGGGAGGATCAGCCCCAGCATTTT
TRBD1 . 15 TRBJ2-7 TRBV2 CASSAIGGPTYEQYF TGTGCCAGCAGTGCTATAGGGGGCCCTACCTACGAGCAGTACTTC
TRBD2 . 16 TRBJ2-3 TRBV10-2 CASRDPAGGSTDTQYF TGCGCCAGCAGAGACCCAGCGGGAGGTAGCACAGATACGCAGTATTTT